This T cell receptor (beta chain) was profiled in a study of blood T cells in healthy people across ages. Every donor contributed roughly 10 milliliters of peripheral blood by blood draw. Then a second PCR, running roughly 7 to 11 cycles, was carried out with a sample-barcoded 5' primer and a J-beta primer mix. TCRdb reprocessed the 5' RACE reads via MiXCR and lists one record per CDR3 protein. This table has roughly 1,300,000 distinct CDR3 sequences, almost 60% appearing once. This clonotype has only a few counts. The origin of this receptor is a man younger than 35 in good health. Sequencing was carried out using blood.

DNA of the CDR3: TGCGCCAGCGGCTGGACTAGCGGAAACTACGAGCAGTACTTC. This sequence encodes CASGWTSGNYEQYF. The chain is built from TRBV5-1 and TRBJ2-7; 10 bases fit TRBD2. V shed 7 bases and J 3 bases; nucleotides not matched to a gene: 7. Germline V lookup: CDR1 SGHRS, CDR2 YFSETQ. The CDR3 contains 14 residues. Filled out from reference TRBV5-1 and TRBJ2-7, the complete variable domain reads KAGVTQTPRYLIKTRGQQVTLSCSPISGHRSVSWYQQTPGQGLQFLFEYFSETQRNKGNFPGRFSGRQFSNSRSEMNVSTLELGDSALYLCASGWTSGNYEQYFGPGTRLTVT.